This TCR beta chain was documented in a study of blood T cell repertoires in COVID-19. Original processing methods: Reference gene primer amplification in the assay estimated nucleated cell counts. This table comes from immunoSEQ multiplex PCR, and its TCRdb copy is limited to in-frame clones, with some not included. That table gives V, J and clone size, and the DNA gave D and trimming. This sample has roughly 200,000 clones, with more than 75% found just once. Germline CDR1 reads MNHEY; CDR2 reads SMNVEV (reference sequence). V lost 4 bases, J lost 4 bases, and 13 bases lay in between. The length of the CDR3 is 15 residues.

Sequencing was performed on peripheral blood. V usage is TRBV27 and J usage is TRBJ2-2; no clear D gene. This TCR derives from a woman in her 50s with active or convalescent COVID-19. The CDR3 DNA follows: TGTGCCAGCAGTTCGCCATCGACTGGCACCGGGGAGCTGTTTTTT. This gives the protein CASSSPSTGTGELFF.